This T cell receptor beta chain stems from a study of blood T cell repertoires in COVID-19 (dated by TCRdb to 2019 to 2021). Turning to the overall study: Samples from collaborators originated in the United States, Italy and Spain and spanned both the acute and convalescent phases of COVID-19. Samples came from the ongoing ImmuneRACE study (first 160 participants) plus 1,254 subjects from 6 global collaborators. The repertoires were released in a freely available public database intended as a resource for research on the immune response to SARS-CoV-2. The prospective study material was composed of cDNA or gDNA derived from T cells, B-cell-depleted T cells, or PBMCs. Deeply sampled blood TCRbeta repertoires from subjects exposed to, actively infected with, or recovered from COVID-19 were included in the dataset. Where available, HLA class I and class II types were obtained from metadata supplied by the sample provider rather than from assay-based typing. Sample metadata almost always included a de-identified subject ID, COVID-19 status, age in years and sex.

On this clone itself: Its recognized antigen is unknown. Base qualities are not provided; no much larger clone lies one nucleotide away.

One collaborating source in Seattle enrolled patients while the patients were actively infected and followed the patients over time throughout the course of disease. Collaborating institutions collected whole blood in K2EDTA tubes following their own protocols. For TCRbeta analysis, collaborators shipped samples as frozen whole blood, isolated PBMCs, or DNA extracted from either of those sample types. What the research found in general, with its limitations: Clinical and demographic metadata were provided uncurated, with the amount varying by source and participant.

TCRbeta CDR3 regions were amplified from genomic DNA by means of the immunoSEQ Assay, a bias-controlled multiplex PCR. Per the original workflow: The number of nucleated cells in each sample was estimated from the amplification of reference gene primers within the assay. To quantify the absolute abundance of each unique TCRbeta CDR3 rearrangement, sequence reads were collapsed and filtered. For each sample, productive Simpson clonality was calculated by taking the square root of Simpson's diversity index across productive rearrangements. TCRdb stores this immuneACCESS table with in-frame sequences only. Part of the clones is absent; in the studies checked, under half of the shortfall reflects unresolved V genes, and no reason is known for the rest. V and J calls and clone size are those listed in that table; D and trimming were worked out from the DNA. In this sample the table shows roughly 120,000 clones, nearly 90% of which occur a single time. The ten largest clones add up to approximately 3.9% of the sample.

Sequences were obtained from peripheral blood. The sequence derives from a woman in her sixties with COVID-19, enrolled during active disease.

The nucleotide sequence reads TGTGCCAGCAGCGACCTTAGGGGCCTCCAAGCAGCTGGAAACACCATATATTTT. Its protein reads: CASSDLRGLQAAGNTIYF. This chain is built from TRBV9 and TRBJ1-3; D gene: possibly TRBD1, on 5 matching bases. According to the germline V gene, CDR1 reads SGDLS and CDR2 reads YYNGEE. The cysteine opens and the phenylalanine closes a CDR3 of 18 amino acids. Of the read, only the CDR3 DNA is kept; its 54 bases are in frame from base 1. V loses 3 bases of germline sequence and J loses 2 bases, and the interval between the two ends is 21 bases.